This is a list of T cell receptor beta chains from one sample in a study of Ad26.COV2.S vaccination and SARS-CoV-2 variants. The protocol was immunoSEQ multiplex PCR, while the TCRdb copy is restricted to in-frame clones and leaves out a portion. The sample consists of 300,000 to 400,000 clones, about 90% of them appearing once. This sample comprised peripheral blood, obtained after recovery from COVID-19. These receptors were collected from a human donor who had recovered from COVID-19. CDR3s include the opening cysteine and the closing phenylalanine or tryptophan. D genes are given only for firm matches. Size is stated for part of the rows, as once, few or many counts, or as a class when the clone is expanded.

v_gene: TRBV15
d_gene: -
j_gene: TRBJ1-3
abundance: -
CDR3aa: CATSRGGNEGHTIYF
CDR3nt: TGTGCCACCAGCAGAGGAGGGAACGAGGGGCACACCATATATTTT

v_gene: TRBV6-5
d_gene: TRBD1
j_gene: TRBJ2-7
abundance: -
CDR3aa: CASTPRGTDSYEQYF
CDR3nt: TGTGCCAGCACCCCACGAGGGACAGACTCCTACGAGCAGTACTTC

v_gene: TRBV11-2
d_gene: -
j_gene: TRBJ1-2
abundance: -
CDR3aa: CASSGSGGFLGYTF
CDR3nt: TGTGCCAGCAGCGGCAGTGGAGGGTTTCTGGGCTACACCTTC

v_gene: TRBV5-1
d_gene: TRBD1
j_gene: TRBJ1-2
abundance: -
CDR3aa: CASSLEGRGSYGYTF
CDR3nt: TGCGCCAGCAGCTTGGAGGGCAGGGGGTCCTATGGCTACACCTTC

v_gene: TRBV9
d_gene: TRBD2
j_gene: TRBJ2-7
abundance: -
CDR3aa: CASSVGGGRGYEQYF
CDR3nt: TGTGCCAGCAGCGTAGGGGGAGGGCGGGGCTACGAGCAGTACTTC

v_gene: TRBV7-8
d_gene: TRBD1
j_gene: TRBJ2-7
abundance: -
CDR3aa: CASSPKGAYEQYF
CDR3nt: TGTGCCAGCAGCCCCAAGGGGGCTTACGAGCAGTACTTC

v_gene: TRBV6-5
d_gene: TRBD2
j_gene: TRBJ2-1
abundance: -
CDR3aa: CASSYTGLAGNEQFF
CDR3nt: TGTGCCAGCAGTTACACCGGACTAGCGGGCAATGAGCAGTTCTTC

v_gene: TRBV12-5
d_gene: -
j_gene: TRBJ1-1
abundance: -
CDR3aa: CASGLVATASEAFF
CDR3nt: TGTGCTAGTGGTTTGGTAGCGACAGCCTCAGAAGCTTTCTTT

v_gene: TRBV6-5
d_gene: -
j_gene: TRBJ2-1
abundance: -
CDR3aa: CASSYSIENNEQFF
CDR3nt: TGTGCCAGCAGTTACTCGATCGAGAACAATGAGCAGTTCTTC

v_gene: TRBV29-1
d_gene: TRBD1
j_gene: TRBJ1-5
abundance: -
CDR3aa: CSVRLDREDQPQHF
CDR3nt: TGCAGCGTTCGCCTGGACAGGGAGGATCAGCCCCAGCATTTT

v_gene: TRBV18
d_gene: -
j_gene: TRBJ1-3
abundance: -
CDR3aa: CASSETEPSSGNTIYF
CDR3nt: TGTGCCAGCTCGGAGACAGAGCCGAGCTCTGGAAACACCATATATTTT

v_gene: TRBV9
d_gene: -
j_gene: TRBJ1-4
abundance: -
CDR3aa: CASSGTGELFF
CDR3nt: TGTGCCAGCAGCGGGACGGGGGAACTGTTTTTT

v_gene: TRBV6-2/TRBV6-3
d_gene: -
j_gene: TRBJ1-5
abundance: -
CDR3aa: CASSLALYQPQHF
CDR3nt: TGTGCCAGCAGCCTAGCGCTGTATCAGCCCCAGCATTTT

v_gene: TRBV7-2
d_gene: -
j_gene: TRBJ2-1
abundance: -
CDR3aa: CASSLDGDYNEQFF
CDR3nt: TGTGCCAGCAGCTTAGATGGGGATTACAATGAGCAGTTCTTC

v_gene: TRBV7-6
d_gene: TRBD1
j_gene: TRBJ1-2
abundance: once
CDR3aa: CASSSSGTVNYGYTF
CDR3nt: TGTGCCAGCAGCTCATCCGGGACAGTGAACTATGGCTACACCTTC

v_gene: TRBV5-1
d_gene: -
j_gene: TRBJ2-5
abundance: -
CDR3aa: CASSPPGVSGETQYF
CDR3nt: TGCGCCAGCAGCCCGCCGGGGGTCTCGGGAGAGACCCAGTACTTC

v_gene: TRBV5-1
d_gene: TRBD2
j_gene: TRBJ2-1
abundance: -
CDR3aa: CASRLAGGSSYNEQFF
CDR3nt: TGCGCCAGCAGACTAGCGGGGGGGAGCTCCTACAATGAGCAGTTCTTC

v_gene: TRBV19
d_gene: -
j_gene: TRBJ1-1
abundance: -
CDR3aa: CASSIVVRAVNTEAFF
CDR3nt: TGTGCCAGTAGTATTGTGGTCCGGGCCGTGAACACTGAAGCTTTCTTT

v_gene: TRBV19
d_gene: -
j_gene: TRBJ2-2
abundance: -
CDR3aa: CASSTPGRATGELFF
CDR3nt: TGTGCCAGTAGTACCCCCGGCAGGGCCACCGGGGAGCTGTTTTTT

v_gene: TRBV12-5
d_gene: -
j_gene: TRBJ2-7
abundance: -
CDR3aa: CASGLGTGKDEQYF
CDR3nt: TGTGCTAGTGGTTTGGGGACGGGGAAGGACGAGCAGTACTTC

v_gene: TRBV27
d_gene: TRBD1
j_gene: TRBJ1-2
abundance: -
CDR3aa: CASRSPGQGNYGYTF
CDR3nt: TGTGCCAGCAGGTCCCCCGGACAGGGGAACTATGGCTACACCTTC

v_gene: TRBV19
d_gene: -
j_gene: TRBJ1-3
abundance: -
CDR3aa: CASRGGDSGNTIYF
CDR3nt: TGTGCCAGTAGAGGGGGGGACTCTGGAAACACCATATATTTT

v_gene: TRBV13
d_gene: -
j_gene: TRBJ2-1
abundance: -
CDR3aa: CASSRGAPLNEQFF
CDR3nt: TGTGCCAGCAGCCGAGGGGCCCCGCTCAATGAGCAGTTCTTC

v_gene: TRBV5-1
d_gene: TRBD2
j_gene: TRBJ2-3
abundance: -
CDR3aa: CASSSLAGRTDTQYF
CDR3nt: TGCGCCAGCAGCTCCTTAGCGGGACGCACAGATACGCAGTATTTT

v_gene: TRBV18
d_gene: -
j_gene: TRBJ1-2
abundance: -
CDR3aa: CASSPGEGEYGYTF
CDR3nt: TGTGCCAGCTCACCCGGCGAGGGGGAATATGGCTACACCTTC

v_gene: TRBV6-2/TRBV6-3
d_gene: TRBD2
j_gene: TRBJ2-1
abundance: once
CDR3aa: CASSPFSGPNNEQFF
CDR3nt: TGTGCCAGCAGCCCTTTTAGCGGGCCTAACAATGAGCAGTTCTTC

v_gene: TRBV29-1
d_gene: TRBD1
j_gene: TRBJ1-1
abundance: -
CDR3aa: CSVGQGASMNTEAFF
CDR3nt: TGCAGCGTGGGACAGGGGGCTAGTATGAACACTGAAGCTTTCTTT

v_gene: TRBV2
d_gene: -
j_gene: TRBJ2-2
abundance: -
CDR3aa: CASSELGRTGELFF
CDR3nt: TGTGCCAGCAGTGAATTAGGGAGAACCGGGGAGCTGTTTTTT

v_gene: TRBV6-2/TRBV6-3
d_gene: -
j_gene: TRBJ1-6
abundance: -
CDR3aa: CASSPINSPLHF
CDR3nt: TGTGCCAGCAGCCCAATAAATTCACCCCTCCACTTT

v_gene: TRBV6-5
d_gene: -
j_gene: TRBJ1-1
abundance: -
CDR3aa: CASSYGRRTEAFF
CDR3nt: TGTGCCAGCAGTTACGGGAGGCGGACTGAAGCTTTCTTT

v_gene: TRBV6-6
d_gene: -
j_gene: TRBJ2-7
abundance: -
CDR3aa: CASSSRVGEAVREQYF
CDR3nt: TGTGCCAGCAGTTCGAGGGTGGGGGAGGCGGTGAGGGAGCAGTACTTC

v_gene: TRBV4-1
d_gene: -
j_gene: TRBJ1-6
abundance: -
CDR3aa: CASSPPGTYNSPLHF
CDR3nt: TGCGCCAGCAGCCCCCCCGGGACTTATAATTCACCCCTCCACTTT

v_gene: TRBV13
d_gene: TRBD2
j_gene: TRBJ2-5
abundance: -
CDR3aa: CASSSRGLAGHQETQYF
CDR3nt: TGTGCCAGCAGCTCCAGAGGACTAGCGGGGCACCAAGAGACCCAGTACTTC

v_gene: TRBV23-1
d_gene: -
j_gene: TRBJ2-7
abundance: -
CDR3aa: CASSQSVRRLRYEQYF
CDR3nt: TGCGCCAGCAGTCAATCTGTTCGCAGGTTGCGGTACGAGCAGTACTTC

v_gene: TRBV9
d_gene: TRBD2
j_gene: TRBJ2-7
abundance: -
CDR3aa: CASSATSGGAPGTAQYF
CDR3nt: TGTGCCAGCAGCGCGACTAGCGGGGGGGCTCCCGGAACAGCGCAGTACTTC